This T cell receptor (beta chain) comes out of a study of CD4 and CD8 cells across lung adenocarcinoma regions (dated by TCRdb to the late 2010s). For the study in its entirety: The study examined intratumor heterogeneity of the T cell receptor repertoire by comparing tumor centers with tumor margins.

As regards this clonotype: This clone's antigen is unknown. Base qualities were left out, and no much larger clone turns up one base away.

The germline V gene gives CDR1 as MGHRA and CDR2 as YSYEKL. The CDR3 spans 15 residues, from the cysteine through the phenylalanine. The read is trimmed to its CDR3 DNA, 45 bases read in frame from base 1. The method was PCR. The data were produced on a HiSeq X Ten. TCRdb took the public reads, trimmed them with fastp at Q25, ran MiXCR for clone calling and kept in-frame beta chains. Each entry is one CDR3 protein sequence, shown with its most common DNA and genes. In all, the sample holds roughly 16,000 distinct CDR3 sequences, and under 70% of those were seen once. Approximately 32% of the sample lies in the top ten. Donors were patients with localized lung adenocarcinoma, a subtype of non-small cell lung cancer. These samples came from the centers of localized lung adenocarcinomas. CD8+ T cells from tumor tissue were profiled separately from CD4+ T cells for TCR repertoire analysis.

The receptor chain draws on TRBV4-1 and TRBJ2-5, with 12 middle bases fitting TRBD1. The DNA end favors TRBJ2-7, so the J call may be wrong. The clonotype comes from a female donor with lung adenocarcinoma. The CD4 and CD8 labels of this study may be unreliable. The source material was CD8+ T cells from the center of a lung tumor. The cell subset or site label, read with the paper, signifies: tumor center region. The CDR3 has the sequence CASSPGQGASNEQYF. The nucleotide sequence reads as follows: TGCGCCAGCAGCCCGGGACAGGGGGCCAGCAACGAGCAGTACTTC.